The source of this T cell receptor beta chain is a study of CD8+ T cells in alopecia areata. As for the study in general: Those patients who were treated received oral tofacitinib, which was given at 5 to 10 mg twice daily for moderate-to-severe alopecia areata.

For this clone: Its antigen is as yet unknown.

General observations from the study: Shared TCR sequences were less clear between patients than in mice, possibly partly from HLA diversity. For lesional scalp, especially alopecia totalis/universalis, clonality was higher than in normal scalp.

Collection of lesional scalp punch biopsies and peripheral blood was performed in alopecia areata patients. Reverse transcription of extracted RNA yielded cDNA, which provided the sequencing template. Clones were read by immunoSEQ multiplex PCR, and TCRdb kept only the in-frame ones, dropping some. The table lists some 170,000 clones, 59% of them singletons. Trimming left V 5 bases short and J 1 base short, with 6 bases between. The CDR3 is 12 residues long. Germline lookup yields CDR1 SQVTM and CDR2 ANQGSEA. The sample was CD4+ T cells sorted from blood, taken at week 0. The receptor comes from a human donor with alopecia areata. V is TRBV29-1 and J is TRBJ2-1; D is ambiguous. The chain's CDR3 is CSVQLSYNEQFF. The CDR3 DNA reads TGCAGCGTTCAGTTGTCCTACAATGAGCAGTTCTTC.